This T cell receptor beta chain originates from a study of CD8 T cells in Susac syndrome. The RNA, 0.5 to 1 ug, was put through reverse transcription using random hexamers. TCRdb reanalysed the immunoSEQ multiplex PCR reads using MiXCR and keeps one entry per CDR3 protein. The sample has 120,000 to 150,000 distinct CDR3 sequences, less than 95% seen once; the top ten hold about 0.076%. The germline gives CDR1 LGHDT, CDR2 YNNKEL (reference sequence). V was pared by 3 bases and J by 6 bases, with 8 bases between. The CDR3 loop spans 12 amino acids. The chain carries TRBV3-1 and TRBJ2-5; D remains ambiguous. The sequencing sample was made of CD4+ T cells from PBMCs. This clonotype was obtained from a human donor in good health. The CDR3, as DNA: TGTGCCAGCAGCCAGACCCGGCAGACCCAGTACTTC. Protein product: CASSQTRQTQYF.